This T cell receptor beta chain was observed in a study of blood T cell repertoires in COVID-19. The wider study: The United States, Italy and Spain supplied acute and convalescent COVID-19 samples.

Sequenced by immunoSEQ multiplex PCR; TCRdb stores in-frame clones only, minus some. The sample lists 290,000 or so clones, around nine tenths occurring once. The CDR3 extends over 15 amino acids. Germline V lookup: CDR1 MNHEY, CDR2 SVGAGI. V trimming: 6 bases; J trimming: 7 bases; junction bases outside the gene matches: 11. The chain employs TRBV6-5 and TRBJ1-2, with 10 bases that match TRBD1. Sequencing input: peripheral blood. The TCR sequence derives from a man between 65 and 85 years old with acute or convalescent COVID-19. The DNA for the CDR3 is TGTGCCAGCAGGTCACCCGGGACAGGGGTTCTTGGCTACACCTTC. This codes for CASRSPGTGVLGYTF.